The 30 T cell receptor beta chains listed next were all sequenced from one sample in a study of Ad26.COV2.S vaccination and SARS-CoV-2 variants (TCRdb year 2021). Libraries were made using the immunoSEQ multiplex PCR assay. In its TCRdb copy, this immuneACCESS table keeps in-frame sequences only and misses some clones. Where compared with another copy, unresolved V genes explain less than half of these, and the others have no known cause. The sample contains a few hundred thousand clones, around four fifths of them found a single time. The top ten clonotypes cover approximately 7.8% of the sample. What the treatment or condition label conveys for this sample: around 19 received Ad26.COV2.S at low or high dose, single or two shots; a few received placebo; per-sample allocation not given. Repertoires of vaccine and placebo recipients were sequenced from samples collected on day 63 after the first injection.

Material: peripheral blood, obtained in a trial of Ad26.COV2.S vaccine versus placebo. These receptors all stem from a person between 18 and 60 years old who received the Ad26.COV2.S COVID-19 vaccine or a placebo.

The chain combines TRBV6-5 with TRBJ1-6; the match to TRBD1 covers 7 bases. The CDR3 has 14 amino acids. The V gene's germline CDR1 is MNHEY and CDR2 SVGAGI. Trimming at V came to 6 bases and at J to 7 bases, leaving 6 bases not matched to a gene. DNA for the CDR3: TGTGCCAGCAGCCGACAGGGAGCCAATTCACCCCTCCACTTT. Protein product: CASSRQGANSPLHF.

The chain links TRBV19 to TRBJ1-2, with D unresolved. V was pared by 1 base and J by 7 bases, with 13 bases between. CDR1 LNHDA and CDR2 SQIVND come from the germline V gene (reference sequence). This CDR3 has 14 amino acids. The CDR3: CASSIGWLDPGYTF. The CDR3 DNA follows: TGTGCCAGTAGTATAGGGTGGCTGGATCCTGGCTACACCTTC.

This clone has a single count. The V call is TRBV11-2, the J call TRBJ2-2, with D possibly matching TRBD1 (5 bases). The germline gives CDR1 SGHAT, CDR2 FQNNGV. The CDR3 covers 17 residues. V lost 3 bases to trimming and J lost 1 base, with 15 bases between them. The CDR3 bases are TGTGCCAGCAGCTTCCCCCGCCAGGGTAAGAACACCGGGGAGCTGTTTTTT. This gives the protein CASSFPRQGKNTGELFF. Full variable domain (outside the CDR3, taken from reference TRBV11-2 and TRBJ2-2): EAGVAQSPRYKIIEKRQSVAFWCNPISGHATLYWYQQILGQGPKLLIQFQNNGVVDDSQLPKDRFSAERLKGVDSTLKIQPAKLEDSAVYLCASSFPRQGKNTGELFFGEGSRLTVL.

This clone was seen more than once but under ten times. V gene TRBV30 combines with J gene TRBJ2-7; D gene uncertain. The CDR3 runs 11 residues. Per germline, CDR1 GTSNPN and CDR2 SVGIG (reference sequence). Trimming pared 5 bases from V and 4 bases from J, leaving 9 bases between. The CDR3 sequence is CAWATGYEQYF. For the CDR3, the DNA is TGTGCCTGGGCTACCGGGTACGAGCAGTACTTC. The whole variable domain, filled in from reference TRBV30 and TRBJ2-7, reads SQTIHQWPATLVQPVGSPLSLECTVEGTSNPNLYWYRQAAGRGLQLLFYSVGIGQISSEVPQNLSASRPQDRQFILSSKKLLLSDSGFYLCAWATGYEQYFGPGTRLTVT.

The rearrangement joins TRBV11-2 to TRBJ2-7, with D hard to call. The V end was cut by 0 bases, the J end by 0 bases, with 6 bases between. The CDR3 has 14 amino acids. Per the germline V gene, CDR1 is SGHAT and CDR2 is FQNNGV. CDR3 in DNA: TGTGCCAGCAGCTTAGAGGGCAGCTCCTACGAGCAGTACTTC. This sequence encodes CASSLEGSSYEQYF.

This sequence joins TRBV24-1 and TRBJ2-3; the match to TRBD1 covers 8 bases. Unmatched junction bases numbered 5, after V lost 2 bases and J lost 5 bases. Germline-derived CDR1 and CDR2 are KGHDR and SFDVKD. This CDR3 comprises 15 residues. The CDR3 region is CATSDYGQGIDTQYF. The CDR3 coding sequence is TGTGCCACCAGTGATTATGGACAGGGAATAGATACGCAGTATTTT.

Only one count was recorded for this clone. This chain's CDR3 is CASSFRGGNQPQHF. CDR3 bases: TGTGCCAGCAGCTTTCGTGGGGGAAATCAGCCCCAGCATTTT. The chain combines TRBV13 with TRBJ1-5; possibly TRBD1 for D (5 bases). Germline-derived CDR1 and CDR2 are PRHDT and FYEKMQ (reference sequence). The V end was cut by 3 bases, the J end by 4 bases, with 10 bases between. There are 14 residues in the CDR3. The whole variable domain, filled in from reference TRBV13 and TRBJ1-5, reads AAGVIQSPRHLIKEKRETATLKCYPIPRHDTVYWYQQGPGQDPQFLISFYEKMQSDKGSIPDRFSAQQFSDYHSELNMSSLELGDSALYFCASSFRGGNQPQHFGDGTRLSIL.

The chain combines TRBV18 with TRBJ1-1; D possibly corresponds to TRBD1 (5 bases). The CDR3 is made up of 19 amino acids. Germline CDR1 is KGHSH and CDR2 is LQKENI. Trimming removed 3 bases from V and 1 base from J, with 24 bases in between. The CDR3 region is CASSPQPAFPGEQNTEAFF. In nucleotides, the CDR3 is TGTGCCAGCTCACCTCAGCCTGCGTTTCCGGGGGAACAGAACACTGAAGCTTTCTTT.

The rearrangement joins TRBV6-2 or TRBV6-3 to TRBJ2-2; maybe TRBD2 (7 bases). V shed 6 bases and J shed 6 bases, with 23 bases lying between them. The CDR3 length is 17 residues. Germline values: CDR1 MNHEY, CDR2 SVGEGT. The CDR3 reads CASSPRGAASVSGELFF. The CDR3 DNA reads TGTGCCAGCAGCCCTCGGGGGGCCGCTTCTGTCTCCGGGGAGCTGTTTTTT.

The chain couples TRBV4-3 to TRBJ1-1; D not certain. The CDR3 extends over 13 amino acids. V was cut by 1 base and J by 3 bases, with 6 bases left in between. Germline CDR1 LGHNA, CDR2 YSLEER. CDR3 amino acids: CASSQGGHTEAFF. The CDR3 DNA sequence: TGCGCCAGCAGCCAAGGAGGGCACACTGAAGCTTTCTTT.

The chain links TRBV5-6 to TRBJ1-1; D is ambiguous. The germline V gene encodes CDR1 SGHDT and CDR2 YYEEEE. This CDR3 spans 14 amino acids. The V end lost 0 bases, the J end lost 4 bases, and 10 bases lay between the germline ends. CDR3 bases: TGTGCCAGCAGCTTGGCCGGGGTGGGCACTGAAGCTTTCTTT. Encoded protein: CASSLAGVGTEAFF.

The chain combines TRBV10-3 with TRBJ1-2; TRBD1 is a possible D gene (5 bases). The germline gives CDR1 ENHRY, CDR2 SYGVKD. CDR3 length equals 14 residues. With 6 bases removed from V and 1 base from J, the gap between germline ends came to 12 bases. The DNA for the CDR3 is TGTGCCATCAGCGCTAAGGGGCTTAACTATGGCTACACCTTC. Protein: CAISAKGLNYGYTF.

The V gene is TRBV27, the J gene TRBJ1-5, with 8 positions matching TRBD1. This CDR3 spans 15 amino acids. Germline assignment: CDR1 MNHEY and CDR2 SMNVEV (reference sequence). Trimming removed 3 bases from V and 7 bases from J; junction bases left unmatched: 8. The CDR3 reads CASSFNSGGGQPQHF. CDR3 nucleotides: TGTGCCAGCAGTTTCAACTCAGGGGGCGGGCAGCCCCAGCATTTT.

This sequence joins TRBV11-3 and TRBJ2-2, with a weak D call TRBD1 (5 bases). Trimming shortened V by 4 bases and J by 1 base, and 7 bases separated the two germline ends. The germline gives CDR1 SGHNT, CDR2 YENEEA. The CDR3 length is 14 residues. CDR3 bases: TGTGCCAGCAGCTACCAGGGGAACACCGGGGAGCTGTTTTTT. It translates to CASSYQGNTGELFF.

The chain recombines TRBV3-1 (or the pseudogene TRBV3-2) with TRBJ2-3; D is undetermined. This CDR3 has 13 residues. CDR1 and CDR2 from the germline V gene are LGHDT and YNNKEL (reference sequence). Trimming cost V 6 bases and J 3 bases, with 10 bases left between them. DNA of the CDR3: TGTGCCAGCAGTCTTCATACGACAGATACGCAGTATTTT. Its translation: CASSLHTTDTQYF.

The V call is TRBV11-2, the J call TRBJ2-2, with D tentatively TRBD1 (6 bases). Germline CDR1 reads SGHAT; CDR2 reads FQNNGV. The CDR3 spans 15 residues. Between the trimmed V and J ends, which lost 3 bases and 7 bases, there was a span of 15 bases. CDR3 sequence (DNA): TGTGCCAGCAGCTTGGGGGCGGATATCGGCGGGGAGCTGTTTTTT. Protein: CASSLGADIGGELFF. The variable domain in full, completed from reference TRBV11-2 and TRBJ2-2, reads EAGVAQSPRYKIIEKRQSVAFWCNPISGHATLYWYQQILGQGPKLLIQFQNNGVVDDSQLPKDRFSAERLKGVDSTLKIQPAKLEDSAVYLCASSLGADIGGELFFGEGSRLTVL.

The table lists this clone with a few counts. The chain couples TRBV5-8 to TRBJ1-2; no reliable D call. The germline gives CDR1 SGHTS, CDR2 YDEGEE. The CDR3 has 13 amino acids. Between the trimmed V and J ends, which lost 2 bases and 2 bases, there was a span of 7 bases. CDR3 residues: CASSFNANYGYTF. As DNA, the CDR3 is TGTGCCAGCAGCTTTAACGCGAACTATGGCTACACCTTC.

Turning to this clone: This sample includes further DNA sequences coding for the same CDR3. The chain uses TRBV5-1 and TRBJ2-7; D call uncertain. This CDR3 spans 13 amino acids. V dropped 0 bases and J dropped 0 bases, with 4 bases sitting between them. In germline, CDR1 is SGHRS, CDR2 YFSETQ. CDR3 sequence reads: CASSLVGSYEQYF. The CDR3, as DNA: TGCGCCAGCAGCTTGGTGGGCTCCTACGAGCAGTACTTC.

The chain carries TRBV7-9 and TRBJ1-1; TRBD1 matches at 9 bases. The germline gives CDR1 SEHNR, CDR2 FQNEAQ (reference sequence). The CDR3 totals 15 residues. The V and J ends lost 11 bases and 7 bases, in that order; junction bases with no gene match: 17. CDR3 loop: CAADPGQGGWSEAFF. The CDR3, as DNA: TGTGCCGCGGACCCGGGACAGGGCGGATGGAGTGAAGCTTTCTTT.

This clone was observed a handful of times. The V call is TRBV5-1, the J call TRBJ1-1, with unresolved D. From germline, CDR1 is SGHRS and CDR2 YFSETQ. The CDR3 extends over 16 amino acids. Trimming removed 2 bases from V and 5 bases from J, with 19 bases in between. CDR3 region: CASSFGGYAPRTEAFF. The CDR3, as DNA: TGCGCCAGCAGCTTCGGCGGTTATGCTCCGAGGACTGAAGCTTTCTTT.

The rearrangement uses TRBV5-4 and TRBJ2-1; 14 bases align to TRBD2. With V trimmed by 4 bases and J by 6 bases, 3 bases remained unmatched. The CDR3 sequence is 15 residues long. Germline lookup yields CDR1 SGHNT and CDR2 YYREEE (reference sequence). The CDR3 nucleotides are TGTGCCAGCAGCCAGACTAGCGGGGGGGCCAATGAGCAGTTCTTC. Its translation is CASSQTSGGANEQFF.

The V and J genes are TRBV5-1 and TRBJ2-7; D unclear. Germline V gives CDR1 SGHRS, CDR2 YFSETQ. The CDR3 loop spans 14 amino acids. Trimming removed 2 bases from V and 2 bases from J, with 11 bases in between. This chain's CDR3 is CASSFTGGAYEQYF. Written as DNA, the CDR3 is TGCGCCAGCAGCTTTACGGGCGGCGCCTACGAGCAGTACTTC.

The chain combines TRBV29-1 with TRBJ1-1; D is unresolved. V gave up 5 bases and J gave up 0 bases, with 13 bases separating them. Germline V gene lookup returns CDR1 SQVTM and CDR2 ANQGSEA. The CDR3 is 14 amino acids. The CDR3 DNA is TGCAGCGTTCTGGACGGACCGTTGAACACTGAAGCTTTCTTT. Translation: CSVLDGPLNTEAFF.

With respect to this clone: Distinct nucleotide sequences in the sample also encode this CDR3. This CDR3 is CSVVGGDTGELFF. The CDR3 DNA reads TGCAGCGTTGTCGGAGGGGACACCGGGGAGCTGTTTTTT. V usage is TRBV29-1 and J usage is TRBJ2-2, with a tentative D call TRBD2 (6 bases). Trimming shortened V by 4 bases and J by 3 bases, and 9 bases separated the two germline ends. The CDR3 covers 13 residues. Germline values: CDR1 SQVTM, CDR2 ANQGSEA.

The CDR3 DNA reads TGTGCCAGCAGTTCGACAGGGTCTGACTATGGCTACACCTTC. It encodes CASSSTGSDYGYTF. The V and J genes are TRBV6-5 and TRBJ1-2; 7 bases align to TRBD1. V was clipped by 4 bases and J by 3 bases; unmatched bases: 5. The CDR3 has 14 amino acids. CDR1 is MNHEY, CDR2 SVGAGI, per germline.

Notes on this clone: A clone one base away is much larger, so this may be a read error. This chain joins TRBV2 and TRBJ2-1, with 7 bases identical to TRBD2. CDR3 length equals 15 residues. Germline CDR1 reads SNHLY; CDR2 reads FYNNEI. CDR3 coding DNA: TGTGCCACCAACGGACTTGCGGGGGTCGGGGATGAGCTGTTCTTC. Translation gives CATNGLAGVGDELFF.

The CDR3 DNA sequence: TGTGCCTGGGACCGGGACAGCTATGGCTACACCTTC. It specifies CAWDRDSYGYTF. The V call is TRBV30, the J call TRBJ1-2; 7 nucleotides line up with TRBD1. There are 12 residues in the CDR3. V dropped 5 bases and J dropped 4; count of bases not matched to a gene: 4. From germline, CDR1 is GTSNPN and CDR2 SVGIG (reference sequence).

This clone has a single count. The chain joins TRBV7-8 to TRBJ1-2, with 10 bases aligning to TRBD1. V lost 4 bases, J lost 5 bases, and 1 base stayed unmatched. The V gene's germline CDR1 is SGHVS and CDR2 FQNEAQ. This CDR3 is built from 13 residues. CDR3 nucleotide sequence: TGTGCCAGCAGCTCGGACAGGGGGTATGGCTACACCTTC. Translation gives CASSSDRGYGYTF.

In DNA, the CDR3 is TGTGCCAGCAGTCTAAGGTTCGGATCCTACAATGAGCAGTTCTTC. It yields the protein CASSLRFGSYNEQFF. V usage is TRBV6-5 and J usage is TRBJ2-1; D gene ambiguous. Trimming took 5 bases from V and 1 from J, leaving 12 bases between them. CDR3 length equals 15 residues. The V gene's germline CDR1 is MNHEY and CDR2 SVGAGI.

CDR3 in amino acids: CASRGPYNQPQHF. The CDR3 DNA reads TGTGCCAGCAGGGGGCCCTACAATCAGCCCCAGCATTTT. The chain combines TRBV12-3 or TRBV12-4 with TRBJ1-5; tentatively, D is TRBD1 (5 bases). V was trimmed by 6 bases and J by 3 bases, leaving 9 bases between them. The CDR3 has 13 amino acids.